What follows are 16 T cell receptor beta chains derived from one specimen sequenced in a study of cytomegalovirus exposure and HLA in healthy donors. 60 Vbeta and 13 Jbeta primers were used in PCR. Profiled with immunoSEQ multiplex PCR; TCRdb holds only in-frame clones, not every one. The table lists 160,000 or so clones, roughly 79% of them singletons. Sequenced sample: PBMCs. The source of these receptors is a woman between 40 and 50 years old in good health and CMV-seronegative.

The chain couples TRBV5-1 to TRBJ2-2; no clear D. Per the germline V gene, CDR1 is SGHRS and CDR2 is YFSETQ. This CDR3 has 12 residues. Trimming took 3 bases from V and 5 from J, leaving 5 bases between them. CDR3 residues: CASSYHTGELFF. The CDR3 DNA reads TGCGCCAGCAGCTATCATACCGGGGAGCTGTTTTTT.

The chain has TRBV10-3 and TRBJ1-1; 7 positions match TRBD1. The CDR3 loop spans 19 amino acids. In germline, CDR1 is ENHRY, CDR2 SYGVKD. The ends lost 0 bases at V and 3 bases at J; junction bases unmatched: 16. CDR3 amino acids: CAISESSNYRGLGYTEAFF. For the CDR3, the DNA is TGTGCCATCAGTGAGTCCTCCAACTACAGGGGCCTAGGGTACACTGAAGCTTTCTTT.

With respect to this clone: The sample contains more than one DNA sequence encoding this CDR3. DNA for the CDR3: TGTGCCAGCAGCGTGGCTAGCGGGAGGGCAGAGACCCAGTACTTC. It yields the protein CASSVASGRAETQYF. The chain carries TRBV2 and TRBJ2-5, with TRBD2 matching over 12 bases. This CDR3 has 15 residues. V lost 6 bases and J lost 4; bases outside the gene matches: 6. CDR1 is SNHLY, CDR2 FYNNEI, per germline.

The J gene is TRBJ1-4, the V gene TRBV6-5, with 10 positions matching TRBD1. The CDR3 is made up of 15 amino acids. J gave up 8 bases and V 5 bases, and 8 bases lay outside the gene matches. CDR1 MNHEY and CDR2 SVGAGI come from the germline V gene. CDR3 bases: TGTGCCAGCAGTCGGCTGACAGGGGGCTCGGAAAAACTGTTTTTT. Residues: CASSRLTGGSEKLFF.

A few counts support this clone. The chain recombines TRBV10-3 with TRBJ2-1; 11 bases are shared with TRBD2. This CDR3 region has 17 residues. Germline-derived CDR1 and CDR2 are ENHRY and SYGVKD. The J segment lost 6 bases and the V segment lost 0 bases, leaving 7 bases of the junction unmatched. The CDR3: CAISESWGTSGPNEQFF. CDR3 DNA: TGTGCCATCAGTGAGTCTTGGGGGACTAGCGGTCCCAATGAGCAGTTCTTC.

This chain links TRBV13 with TRBJ2-1; D is unresolved. The CDR3 has 14 amino acids. Germline V gene data show CDR1 as PRHDT and CDR2 as FYEKMQ (reference sequence). V lost 0 bases and J lost 5, with 8 bases in between. The CDR3 region has the DNA TGTGCCAGCAGCTTAGGGACATTCCACAATGAGCAGTTCTTC. It specifies CASSLGTFHNEQFF.

This rearrangement joins TRBV10-3 to TRBJ1-5; D call uncertain. V lost 10 bases and J lost 0, with 10 bases in between. The CDR3 extends over 13 amino acids. Germline V CDR1 and CDR2: ENHRY, SYGVKD. The CDR3 is CASTVNSNQPQHF. Here the CDR3 DNA reads TGTGCCAGTACAGTGAATAGCAATCAGCCCCAGCATTTT.

This chain links TRBV7-2 with TRBJ1-1; 7 nucleotides match TRBD1. With V trimmed by 5 bases and J by 4 bases, 7 bases remained unmatched. This CDR3 is built from 14 residues. Germline V gives CDR1 SGHTA, CDR2 FQGNSA. The CDR3 sequence: CASSMRQGGTEAFF. CDR3 bases: TGTGCCAGCAGCATGCGACAGGGAGGCACTGAAGCTTTCTTT.

The rearrangement joins TRBV27 to TRBJ2-3; 10 bases agree with TRBD2. Germline V CDR1 and CDR2: MNHEY, SMNVEV (reference sequence). CDR3 length: 15 amino acids. The trim removed 10 bases at V and 0 bases at J, leaving 7 bases unmatched. CDR3 sequence (DNA): TGTGCCACCCGACAAGCGGGAGGGAGCACAGATACGCAGTATTTT. Protein product: CATRQAGGSTDTQYF.

V gene TRBV20-1 combines with J gene TRBJ2-5; tentatively, D is TRBD1 (6 bases). The CDR3 length is 11 residues. From germline, CDR1 is DFQATT and CDR2 SNEGSKA (reference sequence). V was shortened by 2 bases and J by 5 bases, with 6 bases between the two germline ends. The CDR3 sequence: CSARRGETQYF. The DNA for the CDR3 is TGCAGTGCTAGAAGGGGGGAGACCCAGTACTTC.

The chain recombines TRBV5-1 with TRBJ2-7; TRBD2 matches 8 bases. The V gene end was trimmed by 4 bases and the J gene end by 3 bases; junction bases not matched to a gene: 9. Germline V lookup: CDR1 SGHRS, CDR2 YFSETQ. The CDR3 length is 15 residues. The CDR3 reads CASSPTGRGGYEQYF. CDR3 nucleotides: TGCGCCAGCAGCCCCACGGGACGGGGGGGCTACGAGCAGTACTTC.

This clone was seen a few times. The V gene is TRBV27, the J gene TRBJ2-4; tentative D call: TRBD2 (6 bases). The germline CDR1 and CDR2 sequences are MNHEY and SMNVEV (reference sequence). Trimming pared 3 bases from V and 1 base from J, leaving 13 bases between. The CDR3 is 16 residues long. The CDR3 nucleotides read TGTGCCAGCAGTTTGGAGGGCCCAGGGGCCAAAAACATTCAGTACTTC. The encoded protein is CASSLEGPGAKNIQYF.

The chain links TRBV2 to TRBJ1-1; 11 bases align to TRBD1. Germline V gene sequence: CDR1 SNHLY, CDR2 FYNNEI. Trimming took 7 bases from V and 4 from J; bases not matched to a gene: 5. CDR3 size: 14 residues. CDR3 nucleotides: TGTGCCAGCAAAGGGACAGGGGGAGGCACTGAAGCTTTCTTT. It encodes CASKGTGGGTEAFF.

The chain recombines TRBV27 with TRBJ1-3; D possibly corresponds to TRBD1 (5 bases). The CDR3 is 14 amino acids. Germline CDR1 is MNHEY and CDR2 is SMNVEV (reference sequence). V lost 4 bases to trimming and J lost 5 bases, with 12 bases between them. The CDR3: CASSSAGTRNTIYF. In DNA form, the CDR3 reads TGTGCCAGCAGTTCCGCTGGGACTAGAAACACCATATATTTT.

This clone has a single count. The gene calls are TRBV30 and TRBJ2-5; D unresolved. The CDR3 contains 11 residues. V lost 4 bases and J lost 5, with 8 bases in between. The germline gives CDR1 GTSNPN, CDR2 SVGIG (reference sequence). CDR3 nucleotide sequence: TGTGCCTGGACTAGTTTCGAGACCCAGTACTTC. Translation: CAWTSFETQYF.

The CDR3 DNA reads as TGTGCCAGCAGTGGGGGGACAGCCTCTGGAAACACCATATATTTT. Amino acids: CASSGGTASGNTIYF. The rearrangement uses TRBV9 and TRBJ1-3, with 7 bases aligning to TRBD1. V lost 5 bases to trimming and J lost 0 bases; unmatched junction nucleotides: 5. The CDR3 is 15 amino acids. Germline V lookup: CDR1 SGDLS, CDR2 YYNGEE. The full variable domain, with the rest looked up from reference TRBV9 and TRBJ1-3, is DSGVTQTPKHLITATGQRVTLRCSPRSGDLSVYWYQQSLDQGLQFLIQYYNGEERAKGNILERFSAQQFPDLHSELNLSSLELGDSALYFCASSGGTASGNTIYFGEGSWLTVV.